This TCR beta chain was sequenced during a study of shared clonotypes between healthy human individuals. About the study: A couple of women and a few men aged 18 to 49 served as donors.

Comment on this clone: The antigen remains undetermined. The germline gene is not matched at one end of the junction; a read error may be the cause.

CDR3 length: 11 amino acids. CDR1 and CDR2 (germline): SGHRS, YFSETQ. Study results and limitations: Clonotype sharing levels among donors were expected to vary with sequencing depth.

This table comes from immunoSEQ multiplex PCR, and its TCRdb copy is limited to in-frame clones, with some not included. The sample comprises approximately 2,300,000 clones, 92% of which are singletons, and around 0.35% rests with the top ten. Caucasian adults living in Nashville, Tennessee, provided all samples. Material: naive CD4+ T cells from PBMCs. Subset here: CD45RA+ positively selected. The chain joins TRBV5-1 to TRBJ1-5, with a tentative D call TRBD1 (5 bases). The receptor comes from a man aged 18 to 29 in good health. Some clones in this sample may be carry-over from other donors' samples. The CDR3 DNA reads TGCGCCAGCAGCGGAGGGGCGGCCCGGAATTTT. This translates into CASSGGAARNF. Full variable domain (remainder filled in from reference TRBV5-1 and TRBJ1-5): KAGVTQTPRYLIKTRGQQVTLSCSPISGHRSVSWYQQTPGQGLQFLFEYFSETQRNKGNFPGRFSGRQFSNSRSEMNVSTLELGDSALYLCASSGGAARNFGDGTRLSIL.